This T cell receptor beta chain was profiled in a study of T cell changes during pregnancy in multiple sclerosis. The assay was immunoSEQ multiplex PCR, and TCRdb's table has in-frame clones only and misses some. This table has about 84,000 clones, 94% appearing once. Germline V gene data show CDR1 as SNHLY and CDR2 as FYNNEI. CDR3 length: 17 amino acids. Trimming took off 0 bases at V and 2 bases at J, with 11 bases between the two ends. The input for sequencing was peripheral blood, taken in the second trimester of pregnancy. The TCR comes from a female donor in good health, enrolled as a control in a pregnancy study. The chain links TRBV2 to TRBJ2-6; D gene unclear. CDR3 DNA sequence: TGTGCCAGCAGTGAAGCGGTTCGGGTCCCTGGGGCCAACGTCCTGACTTTC. Translation: CASSEAVRVPGANVLTF.